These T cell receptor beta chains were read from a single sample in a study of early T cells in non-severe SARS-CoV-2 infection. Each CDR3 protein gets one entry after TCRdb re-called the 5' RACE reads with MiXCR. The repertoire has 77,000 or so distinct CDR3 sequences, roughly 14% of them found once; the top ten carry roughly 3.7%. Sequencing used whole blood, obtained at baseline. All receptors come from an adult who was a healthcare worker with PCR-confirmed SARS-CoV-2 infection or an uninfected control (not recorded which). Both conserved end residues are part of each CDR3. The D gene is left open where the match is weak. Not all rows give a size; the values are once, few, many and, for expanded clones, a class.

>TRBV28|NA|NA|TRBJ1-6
CASVDDYNSPLHF
TGTGCCAGCGTCGACGATTATAATTCACCCCTCCACTTT
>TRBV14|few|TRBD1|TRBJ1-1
CASSQAGRGLTEAFF
TGTGCCAGCAGCCAAGCGGGCAGGGGGCTAACTGAAGCTTTCTTT
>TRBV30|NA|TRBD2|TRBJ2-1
CAWSEAGGPLEQFF
TGTGCCTGGAGTGAAGCGGGAGGGCCTCTTGAGCAGTTCTTC
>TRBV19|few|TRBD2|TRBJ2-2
CASSSSGSASGELFF
TGTGCCAGTAGTAGTAGCGGGAGTGCCTCCGGGGAGCTGTTTTTT
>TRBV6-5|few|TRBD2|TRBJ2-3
CASSTLAGKPDTQYF
TGTGCCAGCAGTACGTTAGCGGGAAAGCCAGATACGCAGTATTTT
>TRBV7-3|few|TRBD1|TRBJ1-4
CASSQGADEKLFF
TGTGCCAGCAGCCAGGGGGCAGATGAAAAACTGTTTTTT
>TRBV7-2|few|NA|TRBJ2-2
CASSTDLPSTGELFF
TGTGCCAGCAGCACGGACCTTCCGAGCACCGGGGAGCTGTTTTTT
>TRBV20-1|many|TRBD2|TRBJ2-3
CSASLGAGGSTDTQYF
TGCAGTGCTAGCCTAGGGGCGGGAGGGAGCACAGATACGCAGTATTTT
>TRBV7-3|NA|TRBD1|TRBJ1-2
CASSQEGQGISGYTF
TGTGCCAGCAGCCAAGAAGGACAGGGGATCTCTGGCTACACCTTC
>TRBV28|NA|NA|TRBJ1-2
CASSSGPLGYTF
TGTGCCAGCAGTTCAGGACCACTGGGCTACACCTTC
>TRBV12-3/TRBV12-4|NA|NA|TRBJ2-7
CASSLGGAFYEQYF
TGTGCCAGCAGTTTAGGGGGGGCGTTCTACGAGCAGTACTTC
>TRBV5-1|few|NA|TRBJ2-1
CASSLAVSSYNEQFF
TGCGCCAGCAGCTTGGCGGTGAGCTCCTACAATGAGCAGTTCTTC
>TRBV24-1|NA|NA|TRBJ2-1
CATSDFGSDNEQFF
TGTGCCACCAGTGATTTCGGGAGCGACAATGAGCAGTTCTTC
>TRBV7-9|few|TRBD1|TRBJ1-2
CASSPRDRLYYGYTF
TGTGCCAGCAGCCCAAGGGACAGATTATACTATGGCTACACCTTC
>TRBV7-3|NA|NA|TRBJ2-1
CASSLQGSAEQFF
TGTGCCAGCAGCTTACAGGGATCCGCTGAGCAGTTCTTC
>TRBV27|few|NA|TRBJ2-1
CASSNEGVFPYNEQFF
TGTGCCAGCAGTAACGAGGGAGTATTCCCCTACAATGAGCAGTTCTTC
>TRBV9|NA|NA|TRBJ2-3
CASSVAPLAGAIDTQYF
TGTGCCAGCAGCGTAGCCCCCTTGGCAGGGGCCATAGATACGCAGTATTTT
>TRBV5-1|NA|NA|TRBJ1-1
CASSLVQGQANTEAFF
TGCGCCAGCAGCTTGGTGCAGGGGCAGGCGAACACTGAAGCTTTCTTT
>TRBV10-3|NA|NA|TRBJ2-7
CAITDGPNNYEQYF
TGTGCCATCACCGATGGCCCTAACAACTACGAGCAGTACTTC
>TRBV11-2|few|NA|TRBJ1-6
CASSLGPYNSPLHF
TGTGCCAGCAGCTTAGGGCCCTATAATTCACCCCTCCACTTT
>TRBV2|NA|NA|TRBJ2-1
CASSDRPRGSEQFF
TGTGCCAGCAGTGACCGGCCAAGAGGGAGTGAGCAGTTCTTC
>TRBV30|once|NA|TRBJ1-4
CAWSAGLATNEKLFF
TGTGCCTGGAGTGCTGGACTCGCAACTAATGAAAAACTGTTTTTT
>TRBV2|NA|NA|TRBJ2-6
CASNSGANVLTF
TGTGCCAGCAATTCTGGGGCCAACGTCCTGACTTTC
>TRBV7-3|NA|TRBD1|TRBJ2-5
CASSSGTGEETQYF
TGTGCCAGCAGCAGCGGGACAGGGGAGGAGACCCAGTACTTC
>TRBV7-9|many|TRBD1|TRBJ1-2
CASSLDRGDGYTF
TGTGCCAGCAGCCTGGACAGGGGAGATGGCTACACCTTC
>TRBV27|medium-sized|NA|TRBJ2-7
CASSFQGKYDEQYF
TGTGCCAGCAGTTTCCAGGGGAAGTATGACGAGCAGTACTTC
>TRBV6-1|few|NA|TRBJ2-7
CASSRNSDGIYEQYF
TGTGCCAGCAGTAGAAACTCGGACGGCATCTACGAGCAGTACTTC
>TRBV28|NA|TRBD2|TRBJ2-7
CASSLGPYLAGGDEQYF
TGTGCCAGCAGTTTAGGGCCTTATCTAGCGGGAGGGGACGAGCAGTACTTC
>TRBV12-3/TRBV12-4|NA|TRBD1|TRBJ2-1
CASSLGQGEGEQFF
TGTGCCAGCAGTCTGGGACAGGGGGAGGGGGAGCAGTTCTTC
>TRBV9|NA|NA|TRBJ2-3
CASSVGLVATADTQYF
TGTGCCAGCAGCGTAGGTTTGGTCGCCACTGCGGATACGCAGTATTTT
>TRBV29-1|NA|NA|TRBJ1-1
CSVQTLQGLTEAFF
TGCAGCGTCCAAACCTTACAGGGTCTCACTGAAGCTTTCTTT
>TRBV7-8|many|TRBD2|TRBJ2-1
CASSIRTSGSYNEQFF
TGTGCCAGCAGCATCAGGACTAGCGGGTCCTACAATGAGCAGTTCTTC
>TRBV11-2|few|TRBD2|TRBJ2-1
CASSPGLAGVYEQFF
TGTGCCAGCAGCCCCGGTCTAGCGGGAGTGTATGAGCAGTTCTTC
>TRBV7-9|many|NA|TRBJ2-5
CAVAKASQETQYF
TGTGCCGTTGCGAAGGCTAGCCAAGAGACCCAGTACTTC
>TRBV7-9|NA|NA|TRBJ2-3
CASGLSTSDTQYF
TGTGCCAGCGGCTTAAGCACGTCAGATACGCAGTATTTT
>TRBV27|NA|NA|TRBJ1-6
CASSTYRETSPLHF
TGTGCCAGCAGTACGTACAGGGAGACTTCACCCCTCCACTTT
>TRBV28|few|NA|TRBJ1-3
CASSSRATIYF
TGTGCCAGCAGCAGCCGGGCCACCATATATTTT
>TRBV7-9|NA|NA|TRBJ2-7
CASSSDLLSYEQYF
TGTGCCAGCAGCTCGGACCTTCTGTCTTACGAGCAGTACTTC
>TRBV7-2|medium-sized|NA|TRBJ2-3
CASSYRGITDTQYF
TGTGCCAGCAGCTACCGGGGGATCACAGATACGCAGTATTTT
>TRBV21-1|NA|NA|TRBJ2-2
CASSKGQGAITGELFF
TGTGCCAGCAGCAAGGGACAGGGGGCGATCACCGGGGAGCTGTTTTTT